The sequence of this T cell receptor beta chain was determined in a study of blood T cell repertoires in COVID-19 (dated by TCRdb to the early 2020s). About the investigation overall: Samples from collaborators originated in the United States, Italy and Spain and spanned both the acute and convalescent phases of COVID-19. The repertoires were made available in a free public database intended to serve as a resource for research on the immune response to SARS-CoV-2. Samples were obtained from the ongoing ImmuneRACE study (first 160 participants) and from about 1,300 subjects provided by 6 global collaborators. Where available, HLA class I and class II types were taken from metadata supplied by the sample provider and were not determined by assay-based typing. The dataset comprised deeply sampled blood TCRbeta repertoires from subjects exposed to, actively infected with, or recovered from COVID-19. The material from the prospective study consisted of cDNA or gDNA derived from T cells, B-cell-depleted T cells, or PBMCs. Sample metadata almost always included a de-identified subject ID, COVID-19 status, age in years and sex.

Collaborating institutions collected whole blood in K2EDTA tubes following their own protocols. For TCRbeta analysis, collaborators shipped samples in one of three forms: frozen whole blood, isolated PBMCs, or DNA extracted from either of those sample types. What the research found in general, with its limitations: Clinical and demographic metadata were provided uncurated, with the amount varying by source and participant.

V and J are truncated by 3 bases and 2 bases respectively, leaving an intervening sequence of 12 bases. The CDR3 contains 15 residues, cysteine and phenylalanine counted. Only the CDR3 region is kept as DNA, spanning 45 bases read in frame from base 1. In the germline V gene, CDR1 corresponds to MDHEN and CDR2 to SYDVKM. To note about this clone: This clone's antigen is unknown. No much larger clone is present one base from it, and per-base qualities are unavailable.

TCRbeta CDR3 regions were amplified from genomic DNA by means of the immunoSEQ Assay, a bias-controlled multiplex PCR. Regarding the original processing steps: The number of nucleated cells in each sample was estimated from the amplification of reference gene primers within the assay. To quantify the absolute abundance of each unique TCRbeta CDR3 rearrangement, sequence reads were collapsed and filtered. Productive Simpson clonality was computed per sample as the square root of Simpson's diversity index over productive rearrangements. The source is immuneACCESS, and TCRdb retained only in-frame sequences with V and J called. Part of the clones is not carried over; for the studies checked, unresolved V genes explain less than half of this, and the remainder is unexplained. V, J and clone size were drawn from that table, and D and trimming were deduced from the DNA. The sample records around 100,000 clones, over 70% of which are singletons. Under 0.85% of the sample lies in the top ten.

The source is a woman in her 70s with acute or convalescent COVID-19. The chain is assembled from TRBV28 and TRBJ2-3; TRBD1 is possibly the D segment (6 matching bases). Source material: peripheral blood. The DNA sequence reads TGTGCCAGCAGTTTTTCGGACAGTAACACAGATACGCAGTATTTT. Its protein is CASSFSDSNTDTQYF. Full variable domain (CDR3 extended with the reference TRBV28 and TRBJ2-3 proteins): DVKVTQSSRYLVKRTGEKVFLECVQDMDHENMFWYRQDPGLGLRLIYFSYDVKMKEKGDIPEGYSVSREKKERFSLILESASTNQTSMYLCASSFSDSNTDTQYFGPGTRLTVL.